This T cell receptor beta chain was recovered during a study of cytomegalovirus exposure and HLA in healthy donors. Germline CDR1 reads SNHLY; CDR2 reads FYNNEI. The CDR3 totals 15 residues. J was trimmed by 7 bases and V by 4 bases; bases with no gene match: 9. A remark on this clone: The antigen is unknown.

Study findings and constraints: A few chains linked to CMV were shown in vitro to be specific for CMV antigens.

This PCR relied on a set of 60 Vbeta primers and 13 Jbeta primers. This table comes from immunoSEQ multiplex PCR, and its TCRdb copy is limited to in-frame clones, with some not included. The repertoire consists of some 210,000 clones, with over 70% occurring once and the leading ten covering about 1.2%. This clonotype originated in a young man in good health and CMV-seronegative. The V call is TRBV2, the J call TRBJ2-2, with 7 nucleotides matching TRBD1. Sample: PBMCs. The CDR3 DNA is TGTGCCAGCAGTGTGGTGAGGGGGCCGCACGGGGAGCTGTTTTTT. Translation gives CASSVVRGPHGELFF.